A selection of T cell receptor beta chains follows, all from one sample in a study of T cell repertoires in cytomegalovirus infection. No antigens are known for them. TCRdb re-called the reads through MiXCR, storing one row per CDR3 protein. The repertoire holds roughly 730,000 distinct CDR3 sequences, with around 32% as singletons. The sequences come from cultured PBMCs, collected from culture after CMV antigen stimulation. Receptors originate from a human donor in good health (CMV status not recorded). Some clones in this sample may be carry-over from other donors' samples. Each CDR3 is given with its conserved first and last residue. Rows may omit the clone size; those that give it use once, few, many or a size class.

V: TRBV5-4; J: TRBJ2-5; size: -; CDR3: CASSLDWKETQYF
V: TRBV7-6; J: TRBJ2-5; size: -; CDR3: CASSLPLAGTETQYF
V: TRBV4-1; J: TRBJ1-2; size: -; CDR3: CASSPLPGPNYGYTF
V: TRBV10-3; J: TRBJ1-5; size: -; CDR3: CAISEFREDQPQHF
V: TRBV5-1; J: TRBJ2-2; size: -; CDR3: CASSSQTGITGELFF
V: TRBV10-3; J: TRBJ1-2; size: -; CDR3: CAISEFVGSNYGYTF
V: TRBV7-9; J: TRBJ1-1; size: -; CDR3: CASSGVRQGPWEGAFF
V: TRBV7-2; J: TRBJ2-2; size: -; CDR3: CASSLIGGAVTGELFF
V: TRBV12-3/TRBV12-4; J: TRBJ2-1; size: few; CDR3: CASSLVGGSYRSSYNEQFF
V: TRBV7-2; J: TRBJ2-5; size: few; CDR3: CASSLTREKTQYF
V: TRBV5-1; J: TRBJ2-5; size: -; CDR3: CASSLVGTRLETQYF
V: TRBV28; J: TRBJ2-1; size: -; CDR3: CASSRQVSGAYNEQFF
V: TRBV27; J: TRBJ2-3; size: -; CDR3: CASSPFPSPTTDTQYF
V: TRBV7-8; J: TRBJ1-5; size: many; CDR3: CASSLKLDHDGHQPQHF
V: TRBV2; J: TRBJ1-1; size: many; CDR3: CASSVQGNTEAFF
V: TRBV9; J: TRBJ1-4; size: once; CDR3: CASSSKWGQGDEKLFF
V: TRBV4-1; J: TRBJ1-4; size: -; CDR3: CASSQAQRVTNEKLFF
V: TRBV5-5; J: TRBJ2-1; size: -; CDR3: CASSMLTVYNEQFF
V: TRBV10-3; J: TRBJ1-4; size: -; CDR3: CATKTGGNEKLFF
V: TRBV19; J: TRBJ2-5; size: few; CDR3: CASSITALADQETQYF
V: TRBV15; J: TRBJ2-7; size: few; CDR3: CATGQGASYEQYF
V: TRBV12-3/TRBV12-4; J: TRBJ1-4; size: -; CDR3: CASSLSDRDEKLFF
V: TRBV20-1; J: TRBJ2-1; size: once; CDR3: CSALRTSGSYEQFF
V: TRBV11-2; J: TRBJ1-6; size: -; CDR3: CASSLTAGPSPLHF
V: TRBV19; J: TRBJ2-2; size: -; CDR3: CASSTRGLQDTGELFF
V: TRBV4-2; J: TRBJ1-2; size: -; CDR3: CASSPSGKGFGYGYTF
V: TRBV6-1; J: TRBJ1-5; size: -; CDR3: CASGDRGNQPQHF